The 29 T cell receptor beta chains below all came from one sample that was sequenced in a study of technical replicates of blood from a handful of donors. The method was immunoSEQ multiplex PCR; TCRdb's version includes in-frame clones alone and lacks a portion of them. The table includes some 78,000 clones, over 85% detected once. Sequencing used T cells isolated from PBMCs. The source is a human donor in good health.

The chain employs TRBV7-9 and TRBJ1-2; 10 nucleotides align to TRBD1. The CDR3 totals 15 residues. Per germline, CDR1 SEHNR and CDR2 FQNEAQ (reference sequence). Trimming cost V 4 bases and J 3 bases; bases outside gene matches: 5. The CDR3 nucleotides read TGTGCCAGCAGCTACGAGACAGGGGGCCACTATGGCTACACCTTC. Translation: CASSYETGGHYGYTF.

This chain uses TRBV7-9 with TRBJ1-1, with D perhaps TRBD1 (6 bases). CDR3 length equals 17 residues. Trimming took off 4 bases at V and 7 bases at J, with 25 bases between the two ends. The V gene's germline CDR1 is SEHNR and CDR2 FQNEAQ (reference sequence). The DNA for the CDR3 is TGTGCCAGCAGCTGGACGAACAGGGCTTGGGGGATTCGTGAAGCTTTCTTT. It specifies CASSWTNRAWGIREAFF.

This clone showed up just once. The CDR3 is CASRVDGGRNTEAFF. CDR3 sequence (DNA): TGTGCCAGCAGGGTCGATGGGGGGAGGAACACTGAAGCTTTCTTT. This chain joins TRBV6-1 and TRBJ1-1; D might be TRBD1 (5 bases). Germline V gene lookup returns CDR1 MNHNS and CDR2 SASEGT. The CDR3 runs to 15 residues. V dropped 6 bases and J dropped 1 base, with 15 bases sitting between them.

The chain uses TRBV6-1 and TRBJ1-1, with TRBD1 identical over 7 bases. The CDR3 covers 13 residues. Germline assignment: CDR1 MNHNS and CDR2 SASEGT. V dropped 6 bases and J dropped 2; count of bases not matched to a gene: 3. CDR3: CASRNRGNTEAFF. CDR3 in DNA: TGTGCCAGCAGAAACAGGGGTAACACTGAAGCTTTCTTT.

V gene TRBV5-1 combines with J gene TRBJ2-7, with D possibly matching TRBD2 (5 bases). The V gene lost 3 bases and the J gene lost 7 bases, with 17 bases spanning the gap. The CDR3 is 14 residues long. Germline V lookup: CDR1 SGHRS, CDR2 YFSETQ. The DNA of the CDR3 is TGCGCCAGCAGCTCCTATGGGCCAGCGGAGGAGCAGTACTTC. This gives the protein CASSSYGPAEEQYF. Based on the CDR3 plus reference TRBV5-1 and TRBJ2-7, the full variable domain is KAGVTQTPRYLIKTRGQQVTLSCSPISGHRSVSWYQQTPGQGLQFLFEYFSETQRNKGNFPGRFSGRQFSNSRSEMNVSTLELGDSALYLCASSSYGPAEEQYFGPGTRLTVT.

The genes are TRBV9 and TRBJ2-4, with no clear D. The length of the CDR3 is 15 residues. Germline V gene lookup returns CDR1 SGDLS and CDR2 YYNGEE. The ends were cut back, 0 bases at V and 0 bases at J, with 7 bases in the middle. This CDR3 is CASSVDALAKNIQYF. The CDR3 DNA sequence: TGTGCCAGCAGCGTAGACGCGTTAGCCAAAAACATTCAGTACTTC. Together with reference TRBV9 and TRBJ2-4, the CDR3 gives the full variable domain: DSGVTQTPKHLITATGQRVTLRCSPRSGDLSVYWYQQSLDQGLQFLIQYYNGEERAKGNILERFSAQQFPDLHSELNLSSLELGDSALYFCASSVDALAKNIQYFGAGTRLSVL.

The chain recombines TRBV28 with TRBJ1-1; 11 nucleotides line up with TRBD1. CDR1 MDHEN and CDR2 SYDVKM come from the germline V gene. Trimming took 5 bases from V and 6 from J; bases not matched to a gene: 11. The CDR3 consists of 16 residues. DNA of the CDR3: TGTGCCAGCAGTCCTTGGGACAGGGGGGATTGGCCTGAAGCTTTCTTT. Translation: CASSPWDRGDWPEAFF.

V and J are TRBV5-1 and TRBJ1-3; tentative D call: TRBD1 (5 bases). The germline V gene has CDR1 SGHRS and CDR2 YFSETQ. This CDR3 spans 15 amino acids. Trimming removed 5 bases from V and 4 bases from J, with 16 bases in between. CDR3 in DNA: TGCGCCAGCAGTTTTTTCGGGACTGGGGGAAACACCATATATTTT. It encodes CASSFFGTGGNTIYF. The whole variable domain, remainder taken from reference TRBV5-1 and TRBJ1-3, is KAGVTQTPRYLIKTRGQQVTLSCSPISGHRSVSWYQQTPGQGLQFLFEYFSETQRNKGNFPGRFSGRQFSNSRSEMNVSTLELGDSALYLCASSFFGTGGNTIYFGEGSWLTVV.

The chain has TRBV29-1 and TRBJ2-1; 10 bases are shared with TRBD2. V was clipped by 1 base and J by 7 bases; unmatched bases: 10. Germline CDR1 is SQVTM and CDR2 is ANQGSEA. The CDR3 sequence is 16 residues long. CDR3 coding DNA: TGCAGCGTTGAAGGCCGCCTAGCGGGAGTAGGTAATGAGCAGTTCTTC. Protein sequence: CSVEGRLAGVGNEQFF.

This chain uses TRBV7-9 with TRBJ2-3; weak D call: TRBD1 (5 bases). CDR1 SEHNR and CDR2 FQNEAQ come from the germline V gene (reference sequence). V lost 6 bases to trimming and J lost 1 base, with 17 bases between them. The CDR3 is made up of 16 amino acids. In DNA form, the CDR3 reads TGTGCCAGCAGTTTCTTCAGGGCTCAGGGCACAGATACGCAGTATTTT. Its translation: CASSFFRAQGTDTQYF.

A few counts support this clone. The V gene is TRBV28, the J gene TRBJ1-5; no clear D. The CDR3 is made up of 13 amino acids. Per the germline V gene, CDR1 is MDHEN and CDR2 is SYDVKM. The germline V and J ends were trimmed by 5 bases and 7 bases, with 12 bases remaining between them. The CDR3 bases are TGTGCCAGCAGTCGACCCGCCGGGCAGCCCCAGCATTTT. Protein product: CASSRPAGQPQHF.

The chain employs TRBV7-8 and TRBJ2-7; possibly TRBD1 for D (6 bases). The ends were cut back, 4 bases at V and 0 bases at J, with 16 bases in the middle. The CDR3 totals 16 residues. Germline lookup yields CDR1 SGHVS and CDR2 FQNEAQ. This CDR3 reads CASSSSAGTYSYEQYF. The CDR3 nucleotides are TGTGCCAGCAGCTCTTCCGCCGGGACATACTCCTACGAGCAGTACTTC.

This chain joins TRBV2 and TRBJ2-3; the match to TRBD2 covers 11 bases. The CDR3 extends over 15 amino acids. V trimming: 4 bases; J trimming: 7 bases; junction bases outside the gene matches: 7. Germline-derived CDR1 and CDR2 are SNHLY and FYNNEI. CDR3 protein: CASSVTSGERHTQYF. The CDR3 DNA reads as TGTGCCAGCAGTGTGACTAGCGGGGAACGTCATACGCAGTATTTT.

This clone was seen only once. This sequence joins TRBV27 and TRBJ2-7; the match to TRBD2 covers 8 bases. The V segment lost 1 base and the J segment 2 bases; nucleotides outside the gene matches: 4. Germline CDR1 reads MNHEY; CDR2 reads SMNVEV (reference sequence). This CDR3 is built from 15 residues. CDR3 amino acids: CASSLLGRGAYEQYF. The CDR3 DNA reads TGTGCCAGCAGTTTATTGGGGCGGGGGGCCTACGAGCAGTACTTC.

In DNA form, the CDR3 reads TGTGCCAGTACGGCGGGACAGTTCTTCCGAGTTGGCTACACCTTC. Protein: CASTAGQFFRVGYTF. The chain employs TRBV19 and TRBJ1-2; 7 bases are shared with TRBD1. Trimming at V came to 7 bases and at J to 7 bases, leaving 15 bases not matched to a gene. The CDR3 spans 15 residues. Germline assignment: CDR1 LNHDA and CDR2 SQIVND (reference sequence).

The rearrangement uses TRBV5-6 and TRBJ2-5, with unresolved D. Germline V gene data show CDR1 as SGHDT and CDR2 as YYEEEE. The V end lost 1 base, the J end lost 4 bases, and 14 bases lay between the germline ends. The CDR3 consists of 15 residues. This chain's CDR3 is CASSLTESLGETQYF. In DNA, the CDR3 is TGTGCCAGCAGCTTGACAGAATCCTTGGGAGAGACCCAGTACTTC.

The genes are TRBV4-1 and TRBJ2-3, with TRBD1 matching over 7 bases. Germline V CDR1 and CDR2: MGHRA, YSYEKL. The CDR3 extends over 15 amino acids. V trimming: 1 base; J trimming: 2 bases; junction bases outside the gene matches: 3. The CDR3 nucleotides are TGCGCCAGCAGCCAAGGGACAGGCCCCACAGATACGCAGTATTTT. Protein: CASSQGTGPTDTQYF.

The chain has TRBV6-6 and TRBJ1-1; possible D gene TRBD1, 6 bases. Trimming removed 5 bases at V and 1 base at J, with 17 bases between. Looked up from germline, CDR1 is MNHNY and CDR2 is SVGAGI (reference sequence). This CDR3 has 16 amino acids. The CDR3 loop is CASSLTTGHPNTEAFF. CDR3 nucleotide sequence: TGTGCCAGCAGTCTCACAACAGGGCACCCGAACACTGAAGCTTTCTTT.

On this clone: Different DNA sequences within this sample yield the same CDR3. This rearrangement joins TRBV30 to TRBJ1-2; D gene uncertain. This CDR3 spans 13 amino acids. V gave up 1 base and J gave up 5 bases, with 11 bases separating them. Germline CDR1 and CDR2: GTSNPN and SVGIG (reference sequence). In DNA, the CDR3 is TGTGCCTGGAGTGCAATCCGGGGTTATGGCTACACCTTC. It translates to CAWSAIRGYGYTF.

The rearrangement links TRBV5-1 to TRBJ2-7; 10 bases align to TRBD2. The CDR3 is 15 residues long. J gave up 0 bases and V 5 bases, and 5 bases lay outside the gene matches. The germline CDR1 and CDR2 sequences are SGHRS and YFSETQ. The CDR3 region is CASRWTSGSSYEQYF. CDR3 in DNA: TGCGCCAGCAGATGGACTAGCGGAAGCTCCTACGAGCAGTACTTC.

The CDR3 DNA reads TGCGCCAGCAGCCCTGAGGGTCAAACCTACGAGCAGTACTTC. Its translation: CASSPEGQTYEQYF. The V and J genes are TRBV5-1 and TRBJ2-7; a weak D match, TRBD2 (5 bases). CDR1 is SGHRS and CDR2 is YFSETQ in the germline V gene. The length of the CDR3 is 14 residues. V lost 4 bases, J lost 2 bases, and 13 bases lay in between. Looking up the rest from reference TRBV5-1 and TRBJ2-7 gives the full variable domain: KAGVTQTPRYLIKTRGQQVTLSCSPISGHRSVSWYQQTPGQGLQFLFEYFSETQRNKGNFPGRFSGRQFSNSRSEMNVSTLELGDSALYLCASSPEGQTYEQYFGPGTRLTVT.

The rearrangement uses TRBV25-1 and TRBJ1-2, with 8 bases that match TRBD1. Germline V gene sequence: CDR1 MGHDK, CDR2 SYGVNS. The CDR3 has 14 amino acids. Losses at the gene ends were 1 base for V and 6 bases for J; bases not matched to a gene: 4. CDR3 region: CASSEFGQGNGYTF. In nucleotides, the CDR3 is TGTGCCAGCAGTGAATTTGGACAGGGTAATGGCTACACCTTC.

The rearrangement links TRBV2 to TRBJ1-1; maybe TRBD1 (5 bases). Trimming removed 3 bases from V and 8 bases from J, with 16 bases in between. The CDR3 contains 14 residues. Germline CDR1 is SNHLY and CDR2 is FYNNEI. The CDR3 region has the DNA TGTGCCAGCAGTGATACTCAGGGAAATACAGAAGCTTTCTTT. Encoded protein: CASSDTQGNTEAFF.

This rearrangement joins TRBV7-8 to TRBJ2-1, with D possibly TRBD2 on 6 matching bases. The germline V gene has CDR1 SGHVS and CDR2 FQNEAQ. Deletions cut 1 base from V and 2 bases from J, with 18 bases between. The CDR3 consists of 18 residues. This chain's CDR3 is CASSLVIEGASAYNEQFF. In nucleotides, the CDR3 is TGTGCCAGCAGCTTAGTTATTGAAGGGGCTAGCGCCTACAATGAGCAGTTCTTC. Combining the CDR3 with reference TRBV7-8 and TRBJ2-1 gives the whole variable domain GAGVSQSPRYKVAKRGQDVALRCDPISGHVSLFWYQQALGQGPEFLTYFQNEAQLDKSGLPSDRFFAERPEGSVSTLKIQRTQQEDSAVYLCASSLVIEGASAYNEQFFGPGTRLTVL.

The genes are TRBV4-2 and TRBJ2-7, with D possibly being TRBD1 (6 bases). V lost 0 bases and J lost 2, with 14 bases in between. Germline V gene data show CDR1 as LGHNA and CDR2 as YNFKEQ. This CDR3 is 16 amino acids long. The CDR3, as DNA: TGTGCCAGCAGCCAAGATAGGGGGACGTCCGCCTACGAGCAGTACTTC. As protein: CASSQDRGTSAYEQYF.

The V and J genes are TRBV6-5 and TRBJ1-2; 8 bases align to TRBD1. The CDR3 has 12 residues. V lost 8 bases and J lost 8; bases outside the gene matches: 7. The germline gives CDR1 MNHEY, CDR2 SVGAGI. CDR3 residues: CASQGQAQGYTF. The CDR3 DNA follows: TGTGCCAGCCAGGGACAGGCCCAAGGCTACACCTTC.

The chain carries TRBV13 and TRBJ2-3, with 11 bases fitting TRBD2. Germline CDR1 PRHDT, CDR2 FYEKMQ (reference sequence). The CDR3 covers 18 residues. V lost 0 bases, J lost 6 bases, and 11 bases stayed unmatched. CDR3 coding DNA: TGTGCCAGCAGCTTAGGCTTAGCGGGAGGGCTTCAGAGGGATACGCAGTATTTT. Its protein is CASSLGLAGGLQRDTQYF.

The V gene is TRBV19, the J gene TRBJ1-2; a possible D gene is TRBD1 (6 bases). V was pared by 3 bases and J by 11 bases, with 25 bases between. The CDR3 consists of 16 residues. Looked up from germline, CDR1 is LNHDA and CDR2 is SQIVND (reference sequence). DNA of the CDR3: TGTGCCAGTAGTATCGGTGCAACCCCGGGATTCCAGGGGTACACCTTC. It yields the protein CASSIGATPGFQGYTF.

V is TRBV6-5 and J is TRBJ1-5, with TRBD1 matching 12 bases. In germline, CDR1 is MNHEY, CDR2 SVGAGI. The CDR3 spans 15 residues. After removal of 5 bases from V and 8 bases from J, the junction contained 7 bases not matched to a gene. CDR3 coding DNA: TGTGCCAGCAGTCAAAGGGGACAGGGGGCTAAGCCCCAGCATTTT. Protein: CASSQRGQGAKPQHF.